This entry lists 5 T cell receptor beta chains sequenced from one sample in a study of shared clonotypes between healthy human individuals. Assay used: immunoSEQ multiplex PCR; TCRdb lists only in-frame clones, some missing. This sample has some 580,000 clones, with more than 95% found just once. Sequenced sample: naive CD4+ T cells sorted from blood. Subset here: CD45RA+ positively selected. These receptors originate from a woman aged 25-40 years in good health.

The V gene is TRBV28, the J gene TRBJ2-3; 13 nucleotides line up with TRBD2. The CDR3 is 16 amino acids. The V segment lost 4 bases and the J segment 6 bases; nucleotides outside the gene matches: 7. CDR1 is MDHEN and CDR2 is SYDVKM in the germline V gene. The CDR3 reads CASSSAGLAGVDTQYF. The CDR3 DNA is TGTGCCAGCAGTTCCGCAGGACTAGCGGGAGTTGATACGCAGTATTTT.

The genes are TRBV28 and TRBJ1-5; D is perhaps TRBD1 (5 bases). Germline lookup yields CDR1 MDHEN and CDR2 SYDVKM. The CDR3 extends over 19 amino acids. The V and J ends lost 6 bases and 2 bases respectively, with 26 bases between them. The CDR3 nucleotides read TGTGCCAGCAGCCGACGAGCGGGGGTTGAGGTCTTAGGCAATCAGCCCCAGCATTTT. Protein sequence: CASSRRAGVEVLGNQPQHF. Variable domain in full (rest from reference TRBV28 and TRBJ1-5): DVKVTQSSRYLVKRTGEKVFLECVQDMDHENMFWYRQDPGLGLRLIYFSYDVKMKEKGDIPEGYSVSREKKERFSLILESASTNQTSMYLCASSRRAGVEVLGNQPQHFGDGTRLSIL.

In this sample, this clone turned up once. J is TRBJ2-2 and V is TRBV30, with D tentatively TRBD1 (6 bases). Trimming cost V 8 bases and J 6 bases, with 19 bases left between them. The CDR3 sequence is 14 residues long. The germline V gene encodes CDR1 GTSNPN and CDR2 SVGIG (reference sequence). As DNA, the CDR3 is TGTGCCCAAAAGGCACAGGGAACGGCCGGGGAGCTGTTTTTT. It is translated as CAQKAQGTAGELFF.

CDR3 nucleotide sequence: TGTGCCAGCAGCTTGGAATTCGGGGGGATCTCCTACAATGAGCAGTTCTTC. Its protein is CASSLEFGGISYNEQFF. The rearrangement joins TRBV5-8 to TRBJ2-1; 7 bases are shared with TRBD2. The CDR3 contains 17 residues. Looked up from germline, CDR1 is SGHTS and CDR2 is YDEGEE. J lost 0 bases, V lost 0 bases, and 6 bases had no gene match.

This chain joins TRBV5-8 and TRBJ2-7; unclear D gene. V lost 0 bases and J 4 bases, leaving 5 bases between the germline ends. Germline loops: CDR1 SGHTS, CDR2 YDEGEE. The CDR3 spans 12 residues. The CDR3 region is CASSLADYEQYF. DNA for the CDR3: TGTGCCAGCAGCTTGGCGGATTACGAGCAGTACTTC.